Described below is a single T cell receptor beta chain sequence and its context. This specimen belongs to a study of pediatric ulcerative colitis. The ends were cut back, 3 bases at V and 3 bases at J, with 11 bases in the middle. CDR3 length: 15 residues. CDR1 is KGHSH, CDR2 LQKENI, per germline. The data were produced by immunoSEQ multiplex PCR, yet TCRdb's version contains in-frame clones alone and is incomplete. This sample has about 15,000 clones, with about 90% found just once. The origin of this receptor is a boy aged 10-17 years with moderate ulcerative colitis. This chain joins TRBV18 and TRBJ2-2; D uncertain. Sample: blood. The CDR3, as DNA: TGTGCCAGCTCACCTGGCTTAGCTCACACCGGGGAGCTGTTTTTT. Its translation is CASSPGLAHTGELFF.